This T cell receptor (beta chain) was profiled in a study of blood T cells in healthy people across ages. Study-wide findings and caveats: Age advanced and TCR beta diversity per million T cells fell, roughly linearly.

Extraction yielded at least 6 micrograms of total RNA per sample. The CDR3 consists of 17 residues. V was clipped by 3 bases and J by 1 base, with 19 bases between them. Germline values: CDR1 DFQATT, CDR2 SNEGSKA (reference sequence). As concerns this clonotype: What it binds is unknown.

Using a J-beta primer mix together with a sample-barcoded 5' primer, a second PCR was run for roughly 6 to 11 cycles. The authors tagged each cDNA molecule using a template-switch adaptor with 12 random nucleotides. TCRdb used MiXCR to reprocess the 5' RACE reads, holding one entry per CDR3 protein. Of about 1.4 million distinct CDR3 sequences in the sample, roughly 59% were seen once. The sequence came from a man between 18 and 29 years old in good health. What was sequenced was blood. The chain is built from TRBV20-1 and TRBJ2-1; tentatively, D is TRBD1 (5 bases). CDR3 loop: CSASPRGRAVSYNEQFF. The DNA for the CDR3 is TGCAGTGCTAGCCCTCGAGGCAGGGCCGTATCCTACAATGAGCAGTTCTTC.